The clone carrying this TCR beta chain was counted at least ten times. This entry comes from a study of shared clonotypes between healthy human individuals. Study background: Researchers drew samples from a couple of women and a few men aged 18 to 49.

Donors, healthy HIV-negative adults, lacked recent acute infections or vaccinations. Clones were sequenced by immunoSEQ multiplex PCR, and TCRdb holds only the in-frame ones, with some missing. The repertoire holds 470,000 or so clones, with 78% as singletons. CDR3 length: 16 residues. Germline V gene lookup returns CDR1 MGHRA and CDR2 YSYEKL. The V end lost 0 bases, the J end lost 1 base, and 9 bases lay between the germline ends. The source is a middle-aged woman in good health. Some clones in this sample may be carry-over from other donors' samples. The chain combines TRBV4-1 with TRBJ2-2, with D possibly being TRBD2 (5 bases). The sequenced sample consisted of PBMCs. This CDR3 reads CASSQDHSGNTGELFF. The CDR3, as DNA: TGCGCCAGCAGCCAAGATCACAGCGGGAACACCGGGGAGCTGTTTTTT.